This TCR beta chain was profiled in a study of T-cell reconstitution after alpha-beta-depleted transplantation in children. Molecular barcoding with unique molecular identifiers was used for the TCRbeta library. TCRdb re-called the PCR reads through MiXCR, storing one row per CDR3 protein. The table has more than 60,000 distinct CDR3 sequences, about 7% seen once; the top ten hold less than 3%. This clonotype was picked up many times. Germline lookup yields CDR1 SGHRS and CDR2 YFSETQ. V shed 3 bases and J 3 bases; nucleotides not matched to a gene: 10. This CDR3 contains 16 residues. The sequence was obtained from a human donor who donated a stem cell graft to a child with acute lymphoblastic leukemia. Sequencing used PBMCs from the stem cell graft donor, obtained from the stem cell graft. The rearrangement uses TRBV5-1 and TRBJ2-7, with 9 bases identical to TRBD1. This CDR3 reads CASSSAGQGFLYEQYF. DNA of the CDR3: TGCGCCAGCAGCTCAGCAGGACAGGGGTTCCTCTACGAGCAGTACTTC.